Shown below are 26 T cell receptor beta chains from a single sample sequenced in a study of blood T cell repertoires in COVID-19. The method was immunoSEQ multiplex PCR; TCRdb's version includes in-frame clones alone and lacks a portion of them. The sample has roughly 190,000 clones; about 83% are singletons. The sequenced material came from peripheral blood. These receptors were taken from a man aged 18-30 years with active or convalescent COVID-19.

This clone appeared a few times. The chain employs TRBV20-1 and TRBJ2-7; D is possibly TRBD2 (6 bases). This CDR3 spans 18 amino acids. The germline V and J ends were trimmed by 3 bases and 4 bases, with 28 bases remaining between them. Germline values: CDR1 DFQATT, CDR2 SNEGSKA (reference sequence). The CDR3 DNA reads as TGCAGTGCTAGTTCCCCGCGCTTCCTCCTCGCGGGATTATACGAGCAGTACTTC. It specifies CSASSPRFLLAGLYEQYF.

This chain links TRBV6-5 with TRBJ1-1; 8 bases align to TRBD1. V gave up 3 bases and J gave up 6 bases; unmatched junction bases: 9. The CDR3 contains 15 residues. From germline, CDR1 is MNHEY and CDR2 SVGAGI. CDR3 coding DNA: TGTGCCAGCAGTTATTCATCCGGGACAGGATCTGAAGCTTTCTTT. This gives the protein CASSYSSGTGSEAFF.

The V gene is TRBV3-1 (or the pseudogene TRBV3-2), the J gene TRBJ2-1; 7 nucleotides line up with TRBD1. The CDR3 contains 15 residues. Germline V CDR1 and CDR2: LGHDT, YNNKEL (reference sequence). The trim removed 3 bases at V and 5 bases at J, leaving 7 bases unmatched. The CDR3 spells CASSQGQIDNNEQFF. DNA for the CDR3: TGTGCCAGCAGCCAGGGACAGATCGATAACAATGAGCAGTTCTTC.

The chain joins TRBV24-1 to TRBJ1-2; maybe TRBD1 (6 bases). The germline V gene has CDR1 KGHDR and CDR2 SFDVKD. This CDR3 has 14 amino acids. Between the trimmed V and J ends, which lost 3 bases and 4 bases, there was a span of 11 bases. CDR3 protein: CATSDGGRAYGYTF. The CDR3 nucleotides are TGTGCCACCAGTGATGGGGGCAGGGCCTATGGCTACACCTTC.

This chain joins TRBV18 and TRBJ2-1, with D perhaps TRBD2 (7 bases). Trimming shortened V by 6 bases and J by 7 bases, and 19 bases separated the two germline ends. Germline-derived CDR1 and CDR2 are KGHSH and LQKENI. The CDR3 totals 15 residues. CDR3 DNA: TGTGCCAGCTCTCCCGAACAGGGAGGGTTTAATGAGCAGTTCTTC. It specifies CASSPEQGGFNEQFF. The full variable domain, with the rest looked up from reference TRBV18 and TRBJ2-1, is NAGVMQNPRHLVRRRGQEARLRCSPMKGHSHVYWYRQLPEEGLKFMVYLQKENIIDESGMPKERFSAEFPKEGPSILRIQQVVRGDSAAYFCASSPEQGGFNEQFFGPGTRLTVL.

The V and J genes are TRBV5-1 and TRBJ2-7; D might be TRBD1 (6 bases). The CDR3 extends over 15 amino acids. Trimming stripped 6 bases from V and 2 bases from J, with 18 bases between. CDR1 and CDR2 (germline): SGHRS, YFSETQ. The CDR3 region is CASTVGASGPYEQYF. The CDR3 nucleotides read TGCGCCAGCACCGTGGGGGCCTCGGGGCCCTACGAGCAGTACTTC.

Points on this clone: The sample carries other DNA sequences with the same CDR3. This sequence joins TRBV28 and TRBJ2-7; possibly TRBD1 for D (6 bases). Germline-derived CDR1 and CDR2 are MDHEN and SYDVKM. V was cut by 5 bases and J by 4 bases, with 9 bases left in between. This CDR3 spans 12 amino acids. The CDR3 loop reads CASSHRGYEQYV. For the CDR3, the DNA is TGTGCCAGCAGTCATAGGGGGTACGAGCAGTACGTC.

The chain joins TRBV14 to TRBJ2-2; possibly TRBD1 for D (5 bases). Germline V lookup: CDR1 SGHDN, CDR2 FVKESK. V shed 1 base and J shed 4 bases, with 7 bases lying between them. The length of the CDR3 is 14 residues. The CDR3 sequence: CASSQVQGTGELFF. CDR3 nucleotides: TGTGCCAGCAGCCAAGTTCAGGGCACCGGGGAGCTGTTTTTT.

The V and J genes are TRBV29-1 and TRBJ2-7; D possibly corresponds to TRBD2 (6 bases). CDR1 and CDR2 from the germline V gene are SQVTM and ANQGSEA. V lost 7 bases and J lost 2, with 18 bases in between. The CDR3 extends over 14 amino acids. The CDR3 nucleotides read TGCAGCGACCTAGTGACGGACTATACCTACGAGCAGTACGTC. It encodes CSDLVTDYTYEQYV.

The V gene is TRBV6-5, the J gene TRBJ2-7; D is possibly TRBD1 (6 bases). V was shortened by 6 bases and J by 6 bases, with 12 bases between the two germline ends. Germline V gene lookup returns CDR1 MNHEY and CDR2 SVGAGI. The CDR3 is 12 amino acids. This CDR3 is CASRGDRREQYV. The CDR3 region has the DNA TGTGCCAGCAGAGGCGACAGGCGCGAGCAGTACGTC.

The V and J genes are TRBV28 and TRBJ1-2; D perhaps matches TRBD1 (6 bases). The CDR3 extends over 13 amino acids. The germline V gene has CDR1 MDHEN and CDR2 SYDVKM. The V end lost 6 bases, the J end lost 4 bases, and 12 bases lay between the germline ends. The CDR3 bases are TGTGCCAGCAGCCCCGGACAGATCTATGGCTACACCTTC. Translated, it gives CASSPGQIYGYTF.

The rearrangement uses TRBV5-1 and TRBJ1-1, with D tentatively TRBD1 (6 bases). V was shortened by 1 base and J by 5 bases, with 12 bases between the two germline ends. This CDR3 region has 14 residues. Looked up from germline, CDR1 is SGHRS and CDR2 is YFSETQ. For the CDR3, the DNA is TGCGCCAGCAGCTTGACAGGGATAGAGACTGAAGCTTTCTTT. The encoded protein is CASSLTGIETEAFF.

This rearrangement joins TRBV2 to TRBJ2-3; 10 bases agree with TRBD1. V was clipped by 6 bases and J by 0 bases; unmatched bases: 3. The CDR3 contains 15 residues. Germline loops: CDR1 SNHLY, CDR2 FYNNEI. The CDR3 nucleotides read TGTGCCAGCAGGAGGACAGGGGGAAGCACAGATACGCAGTATTTT. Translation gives CASRRTGGSTDTQYF.

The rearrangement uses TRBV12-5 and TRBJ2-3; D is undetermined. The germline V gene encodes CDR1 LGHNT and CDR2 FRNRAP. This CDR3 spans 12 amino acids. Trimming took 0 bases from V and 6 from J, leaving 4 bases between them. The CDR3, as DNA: TGTGCTAGTGGTTTGGTACGGGATACGCAGTATTTT. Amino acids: CASGLVRDTQYF.

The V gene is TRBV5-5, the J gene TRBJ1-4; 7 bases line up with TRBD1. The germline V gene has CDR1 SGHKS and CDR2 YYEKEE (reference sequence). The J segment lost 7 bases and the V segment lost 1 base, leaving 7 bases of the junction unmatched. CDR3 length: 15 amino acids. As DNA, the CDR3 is TGTGCCAGCAGCTTGATCCAGGGGGTGTTTGAAAAACTGTTTTTT. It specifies CASSLIQGVFEKLFF.

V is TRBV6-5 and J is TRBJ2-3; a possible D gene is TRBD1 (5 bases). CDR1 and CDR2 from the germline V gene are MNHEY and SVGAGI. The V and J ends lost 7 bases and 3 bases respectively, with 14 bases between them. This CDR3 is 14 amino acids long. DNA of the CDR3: TGTGCCAGCAAAAGTAGGGGCCGTACAGATACGCAGTATTTT. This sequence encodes CASKSRGRTDTQYF.

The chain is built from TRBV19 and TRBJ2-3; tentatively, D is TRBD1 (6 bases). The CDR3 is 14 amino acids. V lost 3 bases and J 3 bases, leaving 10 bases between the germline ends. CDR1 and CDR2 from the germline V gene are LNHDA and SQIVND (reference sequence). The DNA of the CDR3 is TGTGCCAGTAGTATGGGGGCCCAGACAGATACGCAGTATTTT. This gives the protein CASSMGAQTDTQYF.

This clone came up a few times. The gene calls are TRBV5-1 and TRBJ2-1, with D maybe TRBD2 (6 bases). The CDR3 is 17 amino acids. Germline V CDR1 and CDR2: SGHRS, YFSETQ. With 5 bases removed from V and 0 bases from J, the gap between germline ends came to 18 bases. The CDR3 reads CASRPLAAGSSYNEQFF. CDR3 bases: TGCGCCAGCAGGCCACTAGCTGCGGGAAGCTCCTACAATGAGCAGTTCTTC.

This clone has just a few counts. CDR3 sequence: CASSSLSGNTEAFF. DNA of the CDR3: TGTGCCAGCAGTTCCCTATCAGGGAACACTGAAGCTTTCTTT. The chain is built from TRBV27 and TRBJ1-1; D is uncertain. This CDR3 is 14 amino acids long. V lost 4 bases and J 1 base, leaving 10 bases between the germline ends. CDR1 and CDR2 (germline): MNHEY, SMNVEV (reference sequence).

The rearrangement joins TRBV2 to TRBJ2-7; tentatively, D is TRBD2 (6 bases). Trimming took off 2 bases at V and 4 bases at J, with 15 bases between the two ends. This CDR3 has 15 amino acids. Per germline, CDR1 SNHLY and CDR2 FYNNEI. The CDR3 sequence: CASSETGVQTYEQYF. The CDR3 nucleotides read TGTGCCAGCAGTGAAACGGGGGTTCAAACATACGAGCAGTACTTC.

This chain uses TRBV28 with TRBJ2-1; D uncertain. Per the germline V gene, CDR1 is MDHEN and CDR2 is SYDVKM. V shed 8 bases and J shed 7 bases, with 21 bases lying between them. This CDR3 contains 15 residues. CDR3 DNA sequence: TGTGCCAGCTTACCGGTCCGGGTCGATATGAATGAGCAGTTCTTC. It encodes CASLPVRVDMNEQFF.

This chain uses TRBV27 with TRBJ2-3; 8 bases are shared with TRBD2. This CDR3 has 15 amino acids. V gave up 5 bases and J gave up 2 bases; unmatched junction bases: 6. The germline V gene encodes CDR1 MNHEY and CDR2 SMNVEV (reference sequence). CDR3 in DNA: TGTGCCAGCAGTCCCTCGGGGGGGCTCACAGATACGCAGTATTTT. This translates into CASSPSGGLTDTQYF.

The CDR3 sequence: CASSFNRGQGTDTEAFF. CDR3 coding DNA: TGTGCCAGCAGCTTCAACCGAGGACAGGGAACCGACACTGAAGCTTTCTTT. The rearrangement joins TRBV9 to TRBJ1-1, with TRBD1 matching over 8 bases. This CDR3 contains 17 residues. The germline V gene has CDR1 SGDLS and CDR2 YYNGEE. The J segment lost 3 bases and the V segment lost 4 bases, leaving 14 bases of the junction unmatched.

The CDR3: CASSARTGAGNTIYF. The DNA of the CDR3 is TGTGCCAGCAGCGCGAGGACAGGGGCCGGAAACACCATATATTTT. The chain carries TRBV9 and TRBJ1-3, with 9 nucleotides matching TRBD1. CDR1 and CDR2 (germline): SGDLS, YYNGEE. This CDR3 is built from 15 residues. The V segment lost 3 bases and the J segment 4 bases; nucleotides outside the gene matches: 5.

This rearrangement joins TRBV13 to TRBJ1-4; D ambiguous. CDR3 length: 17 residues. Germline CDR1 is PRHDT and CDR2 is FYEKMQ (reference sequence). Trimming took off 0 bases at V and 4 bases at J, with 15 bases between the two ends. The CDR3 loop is CASSLGPVGGDNEKLFF. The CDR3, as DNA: TGTGCCAGCAGCTTAGGTCCTGTAGGAGGAGATAATGAAAAACTGTTTTTT.

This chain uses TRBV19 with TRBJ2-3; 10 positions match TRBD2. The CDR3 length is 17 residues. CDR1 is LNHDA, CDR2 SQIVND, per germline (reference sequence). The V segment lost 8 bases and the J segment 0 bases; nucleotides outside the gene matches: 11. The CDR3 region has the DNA TGTGCCAGTGCGACCATGACTAGCGGGTTTAGCACAGATACGCAGTATTTT. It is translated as CASATMTSGFSTDTQYF.